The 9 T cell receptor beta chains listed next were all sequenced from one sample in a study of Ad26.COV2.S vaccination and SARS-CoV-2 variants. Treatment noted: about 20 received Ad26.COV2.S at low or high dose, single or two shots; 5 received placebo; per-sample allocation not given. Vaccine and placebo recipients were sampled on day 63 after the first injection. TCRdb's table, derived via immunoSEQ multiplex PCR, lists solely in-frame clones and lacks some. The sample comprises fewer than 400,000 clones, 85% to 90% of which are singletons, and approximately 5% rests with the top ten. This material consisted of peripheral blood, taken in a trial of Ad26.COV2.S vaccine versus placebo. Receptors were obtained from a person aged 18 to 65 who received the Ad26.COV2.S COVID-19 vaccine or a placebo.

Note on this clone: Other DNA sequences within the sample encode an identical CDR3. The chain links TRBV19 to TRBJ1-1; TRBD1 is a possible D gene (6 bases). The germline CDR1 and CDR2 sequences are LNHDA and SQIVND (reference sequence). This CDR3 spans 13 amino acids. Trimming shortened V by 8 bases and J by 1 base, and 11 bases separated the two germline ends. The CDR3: CASSPGANTEAFF. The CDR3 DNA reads TGTGCCAGTTCTCCAGGGGCGAACACTGAAGCTTTCTTT.

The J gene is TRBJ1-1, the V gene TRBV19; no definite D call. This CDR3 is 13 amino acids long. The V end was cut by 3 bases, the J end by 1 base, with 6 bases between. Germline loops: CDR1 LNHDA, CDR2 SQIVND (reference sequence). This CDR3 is CASSIWPNTEAFF. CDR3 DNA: TGTGCCAGTAGTATTTGGCCGAACACTGAAGCTTTCTTT. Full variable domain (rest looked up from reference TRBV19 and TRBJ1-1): DGGITQSPKYLFRKEGQNVTLSCEQNLNHDAMYWYRQDPGQGLRLIYYSQIVNDFQKGDIAEGYSVSREKKESFPLTVTSAQKNPTAFYLCASSIWPNTEAFFGQGTRLTVV.

The CDR3 loop is CASSETQPTEAFF. For the CDR3, the DNA is TGTGCCAGCAGTGAAACTCAACCCACTGAAGCTTTCTTT. V and J are TRBV6-1 and TRBJ1-1, with D unresolved. Deletions cut 2 bases from V and 4 bases from J, with 8 bases between. Germline loops: CDR1 MNHNS, CDR2 SASEGT. This CDR3 contains 13 residues.

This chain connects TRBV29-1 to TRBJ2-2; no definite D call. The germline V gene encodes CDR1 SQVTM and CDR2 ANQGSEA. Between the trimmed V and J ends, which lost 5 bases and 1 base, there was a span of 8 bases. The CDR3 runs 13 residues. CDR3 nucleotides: TGCAGCGTTAAGGGCCAGAACACCGGGGAGCTGTTTTTT. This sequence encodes CSVKGQNTGELFF.

DNA for the CDR3: TGTGCCAGTAGTATTTCGGCACCCTATGGCTACACCTTC. It translates to CASSISAPYGYTF. This sequence joins TRBV19 and TRBJ1-2; D not resolved. V lost 3 bases, J lost 4 bases, and 9 bases lay in between. This CDR3 comprises 13 residues. CDR1 is LNHDA, CDR2 SQIVND, per germline (reference sequence).

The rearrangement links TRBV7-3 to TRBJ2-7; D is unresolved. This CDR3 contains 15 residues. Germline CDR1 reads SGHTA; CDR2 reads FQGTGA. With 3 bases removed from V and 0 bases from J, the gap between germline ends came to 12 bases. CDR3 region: CASSLDVQSSYEQYV. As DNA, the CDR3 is TGTGCCAGCAGCTTGGACGTTCAAAGCTCCTACGAGCAGTACGTC.

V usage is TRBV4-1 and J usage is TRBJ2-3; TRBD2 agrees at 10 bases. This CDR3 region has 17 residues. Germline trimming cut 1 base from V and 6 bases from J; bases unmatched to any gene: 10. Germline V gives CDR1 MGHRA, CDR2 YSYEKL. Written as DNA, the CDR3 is TGCGCCAGCAGCCAAGGGCCCCTAGCGGGGGCCCGGGATACGCAGTATTTT. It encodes CASSQGPLAGARDTQYF.

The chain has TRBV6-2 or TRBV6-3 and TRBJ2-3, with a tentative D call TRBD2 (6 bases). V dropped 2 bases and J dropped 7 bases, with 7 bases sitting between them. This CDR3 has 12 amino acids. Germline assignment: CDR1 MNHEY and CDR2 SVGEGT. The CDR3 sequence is CASSYSGYTQYF. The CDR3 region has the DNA TGTGCCAGCAGTTACAGCGGGTATACGCAGTATTTT.

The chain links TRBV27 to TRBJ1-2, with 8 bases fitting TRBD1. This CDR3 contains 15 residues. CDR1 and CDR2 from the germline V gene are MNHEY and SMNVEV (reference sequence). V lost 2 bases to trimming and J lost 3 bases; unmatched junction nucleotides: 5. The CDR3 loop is CASSLLGTGDYGYTF. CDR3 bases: TGTGCCAGCAGTTTACTAGGGACAGGCGACTATGGCTACACCTTC.